Listed here is a single TCR beta chain. This clonotype was observed a handful of times. The antigen it binds to is not known. Base qualities were left out, and no much larger clone turns up one base away. Receptor amplification or capture employed 5' RACE. This sample was sequenced with an Illumina HiSeq 2500. The second PCR ran for roughly 6 to 11 cycles and used a J-beta primer mix along with a sample-barcoded 5' primer. A template-switch 5' adaptor carrying 12 random nucleotides introduced a unique molecular identifier onto each TCR beta cDNA molecule. Each sample yielded at least 2.5 million CDR3-containing paired-end reads. The Mint cDNA synthesis kit, primed by a TRBC-specific oligonucleotide, was used to synthesize first-strand cDNA from all RNA. Following uracil-DNA glycosylase treatment, all cDNA underwent a first 18-cycle PCR with the universal primers M1SS and BC2_uni_R. The paper's processing steps were these. Each sample was normalized by randomly selecting 1 million high-quality reads, each carrying a distinct molecular identifier. Reads sharing molecular identifiers were discarded rather than binned into consensus sequences. MiTCR, run with a Q25 quality threshold and the strictest error-elimination algorithm, handled CDR3 identification, clonotype clustering and error correction. Lower-bound total TCR beta diversity was estimated with a nonparametric unseen species model using Euler transformation. TCRdb trimmed public reads at Q25 via fastp, called clones via MiXCR and kept in-frame beta chains. All rows with the same CDR3 protein become a single entry with the most common DNA and genes. The authors' filters were not applied to this entry. Within this sample are hundreds of thousands of distinct CDR3 sequences, with 20% to 30% of them counted one time only. 8.7% of the sample goes to the ten largest clones.

Systemically healthy Caucasian individuals from Russia, 35 to 50 in total and aged about 6 to 100 years, were included as donors. Each donor gave ten milliliters of peripheral blood, drawn into EDTA-treated Vacutainer tubes. Ficoll-Paque density-gradient centrifugation was used to isolate PBMCs, with at least 7 million per sample. Trizol reagent was used to extract total RNA from the PBMCs, yielding at least 5.5 micrograms per sample. Naive CD45RAhigh/CD27high T cell percentages were measured by flow cytometry on a PBMC aliquot from every donor. This entry comes from a study of blood T cells in healthy people across ages (dated by TCRdb to between 2015 and 2016). In terms of the full investigation: In model experiments, roughly one uniquely barcoded TCR beta cDNA molecule per two T cells was captured by template switching. To track age-related changes in TCR beta repertoire diversity, the study relied on deep sequencing normalized with unique cDNA molecular identifiers. The donors were split into four age groups: young (average 16 years), middle-aged (39), aged (roughly 60) and long-lived (more than 80). For two donors (one aged 18 to 29 and one aged 80 or older), the study analyzed two additional independent replicas of 1 million unique cDNA reads from the same blood draw.

The paper as a whole reports these results and caveats: As age increased, observed TCR beta diversity per million T cells dropped in a roughly linear way, and a significant reduction was already evident by age about 40. Estimates of total diversity from one million sequenced T cells were regarded as lower bounds and underestimates. Compared with the aged group, the long-lived group had more naive CD4+ T cells, fewer expanded clones and increased TCR diversity, a pattern suggesting age selection. Because donor CMV infection status was unknown, age-related changes in expanded clonotypes were potentially confounded. There was a strong correlation between observed TCR beta diversity and the percentage of naive T cells measured by flow cytometry. Since profiling was done on bulk unsorted PBMCs, naive and antigen-experienced compartments could not be conclusively compared.

V is trimmed back by 2 bases and J by 5 bases, and the junction contains 11 bases that no gene match accounts for. The CDR3, from cysteine to phenylalanine, totals 17 residues. Just CDR3 DNA is preserved here, 51 bases in frame from base 1. These data were likewise used in another study, on T cells of mothers and their children. The second paper further reports: Nine systemically healthy Caucasian individuals, comprising three mothers and their six children, were included as donors. cDNA synthesis used all of the extracted RNA, with roughly 1.5 ug of RNA in each 15 ul reaction. In the second PCR, the M1S primer introduced both the sample barcodes and 2-4 random nucleotides. Each mother yielded over 9.5 million TCR beta CDR3 reads and each child roughly 3 million reads. Thymic selection shapes the output of TCR recombination in a similar way in related and unrelated pairs, and inherited differences have a minor effect. Normalized repertoire overlap in related mother-child pairs was always slightly higher than in unrelated mother-child pairs, but the difference was never significant. No persistent microchimeric T cell clones were found, with a detection sensitivity of 75 to 100 clones per million clonotypes. In the study, deep NGS was used to compare the TCR beta repertoires of mothers and children, and features distinguishing related mother-child pairs from unrelated individuals were sought. The mean age was 40 +/- 4 years for the mothers and roughly 10 +/- 4 years for the children. After adapter ligation with NEBNext reagents, the libraries were sequenced on Illumina HiSeq 2000 with 100+100 nt paired-end reads. Mother and child libraries were prepared a month apart and sequenced in separate runs to prevent cross-contamination. For each donor, somewhere between about 450,000 and 2,000,000 distinct TCR beta clonotypes were identified. Naive TCR beta clonotypes were estimated from low-frequency clonotypes matched to each donor's FACS-determined naive share, without sorting.

This sequence uses TRBV12-3 or TRBV12-4 and TRBJ2-5; 10 junctional bases match TRBD2. Sequencing used blood. The sequence was collected from a boy between 10 and 17 years old in good health. The bases read TGTGCCAGCAGTTTAAGGCTAGCGGGAGAGGAGAGGGAGACCCAGTACTTC. Translated, this gives CASSLRLAGEERETQYF.